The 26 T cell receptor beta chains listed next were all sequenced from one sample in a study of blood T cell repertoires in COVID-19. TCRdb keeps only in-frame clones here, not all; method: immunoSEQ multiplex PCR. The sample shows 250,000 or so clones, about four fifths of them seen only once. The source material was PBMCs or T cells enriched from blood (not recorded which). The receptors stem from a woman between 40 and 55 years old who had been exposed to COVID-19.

The CDR3 nucleotides are TGCGCCAGCAGCTTGGGGCTAGATGTCTACGAGCAGTACTTC. Translated: CASSLGLDVYEQYF. The chain is built from TRBV5-1 and TRBJ2-7, with D unclear. This CDR3 has 14 amino acids. From germline, CDR1 is SGHRS and CDR2 YFSETQ. Trimming removed 0 bases at V and 3 bases at J, with 10 bases between.

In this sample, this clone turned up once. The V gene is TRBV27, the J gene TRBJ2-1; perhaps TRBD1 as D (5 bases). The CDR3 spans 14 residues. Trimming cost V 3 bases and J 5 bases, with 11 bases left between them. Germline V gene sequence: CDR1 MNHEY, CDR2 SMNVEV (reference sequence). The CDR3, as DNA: TGTGCCAGCAGTTTCCAGGGTGCTCACAATGAGCAGTTCTTC. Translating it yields CASSFQGAHNEQFF.

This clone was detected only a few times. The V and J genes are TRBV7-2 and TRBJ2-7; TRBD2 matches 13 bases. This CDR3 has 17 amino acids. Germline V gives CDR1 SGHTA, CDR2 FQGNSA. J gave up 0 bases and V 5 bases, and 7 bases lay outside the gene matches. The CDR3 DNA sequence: TGTGCCAGCAGCCTGACTAGCGGGGGGACAAGCTCCTACGAGCAGTACTTC. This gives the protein CASSLTSGGTSSYEQYF.

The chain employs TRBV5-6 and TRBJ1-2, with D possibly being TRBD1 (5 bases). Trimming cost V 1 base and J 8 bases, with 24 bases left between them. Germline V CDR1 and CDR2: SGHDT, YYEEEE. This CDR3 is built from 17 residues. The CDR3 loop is CASSLWTADRPRGGYTF. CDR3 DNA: TGTGCCAGCAGCTTGTGGACCGCGGACCGACCAAGGGGCGGCTACACCTTC.

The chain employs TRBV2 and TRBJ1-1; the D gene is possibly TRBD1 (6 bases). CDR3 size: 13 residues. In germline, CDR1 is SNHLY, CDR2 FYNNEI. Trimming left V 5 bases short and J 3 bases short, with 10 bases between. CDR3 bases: TGTGCCAGCAGTCCCCGGACAGACACTGAAGCTTTCTTT. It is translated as CASSPRTDTEAFF.

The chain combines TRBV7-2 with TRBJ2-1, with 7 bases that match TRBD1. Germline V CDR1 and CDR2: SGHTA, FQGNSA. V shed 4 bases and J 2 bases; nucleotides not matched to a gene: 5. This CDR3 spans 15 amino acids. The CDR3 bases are TGTGCCAGCAGCTCCCGGGACAGACCCTACAATGAGCAGTTCTTC. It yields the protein CASSSRDRPYNEQFF.

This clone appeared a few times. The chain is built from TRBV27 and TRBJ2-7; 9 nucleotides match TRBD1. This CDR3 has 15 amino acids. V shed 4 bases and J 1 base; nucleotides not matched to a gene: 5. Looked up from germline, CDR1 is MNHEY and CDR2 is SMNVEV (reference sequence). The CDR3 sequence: CASSYQGTGSYEQYF. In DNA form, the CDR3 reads TGTGCCAGCAGTTACCAAGGGACAGGGTCCTACGAGCAGTACTTC.

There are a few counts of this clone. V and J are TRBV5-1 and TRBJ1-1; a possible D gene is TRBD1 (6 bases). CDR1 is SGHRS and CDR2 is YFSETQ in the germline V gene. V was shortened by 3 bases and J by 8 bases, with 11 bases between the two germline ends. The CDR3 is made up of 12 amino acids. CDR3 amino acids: CASSSRQEEAFF. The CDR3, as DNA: TGCGCCAGCAGCTCTAGACAGGAAGAAGCTTTCTTT.

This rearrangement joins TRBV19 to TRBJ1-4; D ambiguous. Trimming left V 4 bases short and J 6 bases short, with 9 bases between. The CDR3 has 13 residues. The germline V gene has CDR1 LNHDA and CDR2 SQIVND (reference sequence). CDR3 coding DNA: TGTGCCAGTAGTAGTCGAGGCCATGAAAAACTGTTTTTT. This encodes CASSSRGHEKLFF.

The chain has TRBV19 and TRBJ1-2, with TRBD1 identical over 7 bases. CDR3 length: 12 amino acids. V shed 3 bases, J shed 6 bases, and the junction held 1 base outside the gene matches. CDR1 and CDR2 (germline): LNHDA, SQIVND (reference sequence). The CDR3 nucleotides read TGTGCCAGTAGTATTACAGGGGATGGCTACACCTTC. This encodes CASSITGDGYTF.

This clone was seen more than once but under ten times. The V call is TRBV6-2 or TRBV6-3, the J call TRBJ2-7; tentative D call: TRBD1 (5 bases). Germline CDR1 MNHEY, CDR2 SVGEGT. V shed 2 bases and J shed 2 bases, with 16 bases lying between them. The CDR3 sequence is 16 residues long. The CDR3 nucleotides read TGTGCCAGCAGTTACGGTTGGGGTCAGGGTGCCTACGAGCAGTACTTC. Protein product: CASSYGWGQGAYEQYF.

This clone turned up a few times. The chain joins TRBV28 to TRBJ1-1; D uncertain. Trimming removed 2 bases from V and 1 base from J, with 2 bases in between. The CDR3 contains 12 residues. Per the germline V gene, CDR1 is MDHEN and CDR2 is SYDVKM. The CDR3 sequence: CASSLQNTEAFF. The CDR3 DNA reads TGTGCCAGCAGTTTACAGAACACTGAAGCTTTCTTT.

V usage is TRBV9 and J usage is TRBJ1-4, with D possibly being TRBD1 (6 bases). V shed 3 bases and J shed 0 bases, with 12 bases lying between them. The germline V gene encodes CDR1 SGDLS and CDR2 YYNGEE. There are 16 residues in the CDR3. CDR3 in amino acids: CASSATGLSTNEKLFF. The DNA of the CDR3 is TGTGCCAGCAGCGCCACAGGGCTGTCAACTAATGAAAAACTGTTTTTT.

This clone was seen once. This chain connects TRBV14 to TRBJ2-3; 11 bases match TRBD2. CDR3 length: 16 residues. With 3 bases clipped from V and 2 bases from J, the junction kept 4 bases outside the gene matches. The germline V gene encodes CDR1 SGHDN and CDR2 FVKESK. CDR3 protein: CASSQGLAVLTDTQYF. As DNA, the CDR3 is TGTGCCAGCAGCCAGGGACTAGCGGTGCTCACAGATACGCAGTATTTT. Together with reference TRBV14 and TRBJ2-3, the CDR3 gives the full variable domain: EAGVTQFPSHSVIEKGQTVTLRCDPISGHDNLYWYRRVMGKEIKFLLHFVKESKQDESGMPNNRFLAERTGGTYSTLKVQPAELEDSGVYFCASSQGLAVLTDTQYFGPGTRLTVL.

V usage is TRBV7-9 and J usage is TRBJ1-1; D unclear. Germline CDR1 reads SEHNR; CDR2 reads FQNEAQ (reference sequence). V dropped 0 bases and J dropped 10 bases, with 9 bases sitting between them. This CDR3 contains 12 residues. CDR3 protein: CASSLAARAAFF. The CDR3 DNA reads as TGTGCCAGCAGCTTAGCAGCAAGAGCAGCTTTCTTT.

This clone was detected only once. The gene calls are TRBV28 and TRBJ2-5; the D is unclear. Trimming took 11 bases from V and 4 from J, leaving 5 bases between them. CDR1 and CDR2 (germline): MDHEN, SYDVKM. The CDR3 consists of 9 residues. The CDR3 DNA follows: TGTGCCCCCTCAGAGACCCAGTACTTC. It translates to CAPSETQYF.

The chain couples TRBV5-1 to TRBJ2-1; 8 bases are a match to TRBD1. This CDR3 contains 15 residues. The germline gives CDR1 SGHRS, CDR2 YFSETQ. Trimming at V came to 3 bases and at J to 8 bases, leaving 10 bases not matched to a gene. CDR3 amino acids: CASSSTGQVIDEQFF. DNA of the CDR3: TGCGCCAGCAGCTCCACGGGACAGGTCATCGATGAGCAGTTCTTC.

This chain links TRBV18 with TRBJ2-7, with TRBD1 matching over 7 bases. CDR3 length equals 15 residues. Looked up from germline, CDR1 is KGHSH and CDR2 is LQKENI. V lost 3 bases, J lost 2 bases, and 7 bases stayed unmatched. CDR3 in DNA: TGTGCCAGCTCACCGACCGGGACAGAGGCCTACGAGCAGTACTTC. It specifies CASSPTGTEAYEQYF. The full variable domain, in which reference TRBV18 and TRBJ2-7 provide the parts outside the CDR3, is NAGVMQNPRHLVRRRGQEARLRCSPMKGHSHVYWYRQLPEEGLKFMVYLQKENIIDESGMPKERFSAEFPKEGPSILRIQQVVRGDSAAYFCASSPTGTEAYEQYFGPGTRLTVT.

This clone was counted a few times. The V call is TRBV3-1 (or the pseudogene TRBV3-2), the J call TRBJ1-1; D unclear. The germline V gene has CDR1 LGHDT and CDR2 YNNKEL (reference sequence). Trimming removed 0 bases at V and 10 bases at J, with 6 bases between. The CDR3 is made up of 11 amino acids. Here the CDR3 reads CASSQDGRAFF. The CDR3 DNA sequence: TGTGCCAGCAGCCAAGACGGTCGAGCTTTCTTT.

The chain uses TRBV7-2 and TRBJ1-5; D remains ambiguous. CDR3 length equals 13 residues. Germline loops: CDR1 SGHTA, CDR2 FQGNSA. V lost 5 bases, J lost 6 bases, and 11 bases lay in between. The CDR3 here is CASSTDTIQPQHF. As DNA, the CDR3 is TGTGCCAGCAGCACCGACACCATTCAGCCCCAGCATTTT.

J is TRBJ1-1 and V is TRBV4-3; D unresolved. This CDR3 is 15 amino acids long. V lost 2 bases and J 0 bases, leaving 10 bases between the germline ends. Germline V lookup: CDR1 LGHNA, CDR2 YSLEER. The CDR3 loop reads CASSQSTTMNTEAFF. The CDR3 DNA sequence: TGCGCCAGCAGCCAATCGACAACAATGAACACTGAAGCTTTCTTT.

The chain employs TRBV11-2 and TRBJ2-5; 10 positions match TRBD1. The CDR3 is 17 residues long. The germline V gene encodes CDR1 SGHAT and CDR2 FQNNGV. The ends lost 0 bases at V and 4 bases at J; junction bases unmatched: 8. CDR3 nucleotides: TGTGCCAGCAGCTTAGATCCAGTGACAGGGGGCAGAGAGACCCAGTACTTC. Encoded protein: CASSLDPVTGGRETQYF.

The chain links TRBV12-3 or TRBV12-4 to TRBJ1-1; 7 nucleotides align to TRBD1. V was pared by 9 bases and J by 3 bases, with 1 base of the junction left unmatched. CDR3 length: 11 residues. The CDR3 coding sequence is TGTGCCAGTACAGGGGACACTGAAGCTTTCTTT. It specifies CASTGDTEAFF.

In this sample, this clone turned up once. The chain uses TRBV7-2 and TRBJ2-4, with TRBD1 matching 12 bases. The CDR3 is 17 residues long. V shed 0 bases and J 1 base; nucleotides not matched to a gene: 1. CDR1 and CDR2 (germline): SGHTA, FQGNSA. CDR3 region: CASSLAGTGGAKNIQYF. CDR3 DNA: TGTGCCAGCAGCTTAGCTGGGACAGGGGGCGCCAAAAACATTCAGTACTTC.

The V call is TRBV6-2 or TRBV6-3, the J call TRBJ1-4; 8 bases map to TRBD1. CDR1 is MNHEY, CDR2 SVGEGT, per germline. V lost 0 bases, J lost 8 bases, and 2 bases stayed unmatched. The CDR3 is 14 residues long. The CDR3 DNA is TGTGCCAGCAGTTACTCGACAGGGGAGGAAAAACTGTTTTTT. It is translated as CASSYSTGEEKLFF.

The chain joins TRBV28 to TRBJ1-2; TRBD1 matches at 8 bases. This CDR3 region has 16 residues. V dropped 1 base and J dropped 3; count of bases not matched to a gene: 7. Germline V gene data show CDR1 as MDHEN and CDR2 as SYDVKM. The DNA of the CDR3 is TGTGCCAGCAGTTTATTCTCAGGGGGCGCGGACTATGGCTACACCTTC. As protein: CASSLFSGGADYGYTF.